A single sample is the source of the 6 T cell receptor beta chains below, sequenced in a study of T cell responses to AZD1222 COVID-19 vaccine. Method: immunoSEQ multiplex PCR; TCRdb's copy keeps in-frame clones and lacks some. Among roughly 120,000 clones listed, about 90% were seen once. This specimen consisted of peripheral blood, obtained on day 0 of AZD1222 vaccination. These TCRs come from an adult in good health.

The genes are TRBV5-6 and TRBJ1-2; D possibly corresponds to TRBD1 (6 bases). V was cut by 4 bases and J by 4 bases, with 14 bases left in between. Per germline, CDR1 SGHDT and CDR2 YYEEEE. The CDR3 has 14 amino acids. The CDR3 sequence: CASSGRGRSYGYTF. Here the CDR3 DNA reads TGTGCCAGCAGCGGCAGGGGTAGGAGCTATGGCTACACCTTC. Supplemented by reference TRBV5-6 and TRBJ1-2, the full variable domain reads DAGVTQSPTHLIKTRGQQVTLRCSPKSGHDTVSWYQQALGQGPQFIFQYYEEEERQRGNFPDRFSGHQFPNYSSELNVNALLLGDSALYLCASSGRGRSYGYTFGSGTRLTVV.

The chain recombines TRBV7-8 with TRBJ2-1; 9 positions agree with TRBD2. After removal of 7 bases from V and 7 bases from J, the junction contained 14 bases not matched to a gene. CDR1 SGHVS and CDR2 FQNEAQ come from the germline V gene. There are 16 residues in the CDR3. The CDR3 DNA reads as TGTGCCAGCACCCCGCGGGGGGGCTCCCTATTGAATGAGCAGTTCTTC. Translation gives CASTPRGGSLLNEQFF.

This rearrangement joins TRBV7-9 to TRBJ1-2; unclear D gene. This CDR3 is built from 11 residues. V was clipped by 4 bases and J by 8 bases, with 8 bases between them. From germline, CDR1 is SEHNR and CDR2 FQNEAQ (reference sequence). Here the CDR3 DNA reads TGTGCCAGCAGCTACGACCGGGGCTACACCTTC. The encoded protein is CASSYDRGYTF.

This chain uses TRBV7-9 with TRBJ1-5; D perhaps matches TRBD1 (6 bases). Trimming removed 0 bases at V and 3 bases at J, with 9 bases between. The CDR3 runs 15 residues. Germline CDR1 SEHNR, CDR2 FQNEAQ (reference sequence). CDR3 nucleotide sequence: TGTGCCAGCAGCTTAGCAGGGGGGCCCAATCAGCCCCAGCATTTT. Encoded protein: CASSLAGGPNQPQHF.

This rearrangement joins TRBV11-3 to TRBJ1-5; the D is unclear. From germline, CDR1 is SGHNT and CDR2 YENEEA. This CDR3 is built from 20 residues. Trimming stripped 5 bases from V and 0 bases from J, with 26 bases between. Here the CDR3 DNA reads TGTGCCAGCAGCCCACGCCCCGGGCGGCTTAGTTTTTATAGCAATCAGCCCCAGCATTTT. Amino acid sequence: CASSPRPGRLSFYSNQPQHF.

The J gene is TRBJ2-7, the V gene TRBV4-1; the match to TRBD2 covers 10 bases. The CDR3 has 15 residues. V trimming: 2 bases; J trimming: 2 bases; junction bases outside the gene matches: 3. The V gene's germline CDR1 is MGHRA and CDR2 YSYEKL. The chain's CDR3 is CASSQLLAGAYEQYF. The CDR3 region has the DNA TGCGCCAGCAGCCAACTTCTAGCGGGAGCCTACGAGCAGTACTTC.